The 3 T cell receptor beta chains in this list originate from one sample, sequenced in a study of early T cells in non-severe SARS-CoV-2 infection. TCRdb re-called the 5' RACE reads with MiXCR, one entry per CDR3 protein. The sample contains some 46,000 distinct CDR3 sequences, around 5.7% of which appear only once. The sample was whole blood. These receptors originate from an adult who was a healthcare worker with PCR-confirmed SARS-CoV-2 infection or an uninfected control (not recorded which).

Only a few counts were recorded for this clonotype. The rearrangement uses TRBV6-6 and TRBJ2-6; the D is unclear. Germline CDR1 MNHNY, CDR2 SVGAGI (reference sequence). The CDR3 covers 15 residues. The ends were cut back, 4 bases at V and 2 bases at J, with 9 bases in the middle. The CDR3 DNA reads TGTGCCAGCAGTTCCACCGGGCCTGGGGCCAACGTCCTGACTTTC. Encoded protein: CASSSTGPGANVLTF.

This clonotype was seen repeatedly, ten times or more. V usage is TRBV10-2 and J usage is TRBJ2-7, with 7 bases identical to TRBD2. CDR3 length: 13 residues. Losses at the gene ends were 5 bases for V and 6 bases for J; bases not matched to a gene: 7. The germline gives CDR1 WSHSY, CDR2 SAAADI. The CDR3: CASSRRGTAEQYF. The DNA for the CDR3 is TGCGCCAGCAGTAGGCGGGGGACGGCCGAGCAGTACTTC.

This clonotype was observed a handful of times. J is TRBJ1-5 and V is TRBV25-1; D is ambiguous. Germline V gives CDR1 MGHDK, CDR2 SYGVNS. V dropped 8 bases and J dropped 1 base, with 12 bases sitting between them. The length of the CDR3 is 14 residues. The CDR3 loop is CASAGPSSNQPQHF. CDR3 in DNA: TGTGCCAGCGCCGGGCCCTCAAGCAATCAGCCCCAGCATTTT.